The clone carrying this T cell receptor beta chain was counted once. Treatment described: some 19 received Ad26.COV2.S at low or high dose, single or two shots; 5 received placebo; per-sample allocation not given. Repertoires come from day 63 after the first vaccine or placebo injection. CDR1 is SEHNR, CDR2 FQNEAQ, per germline (reference sequence). The CDR3 totals 19 residues. Trimming pared 5 bases from V and 0 bases from J, leaving 23 bases between. The data derive from a study of Ad26.COV2.S vaccination and SARS-CoV-2 variants. Clones were read by immunoSEQ multiplex PCR, and TCRdb kept only the in-frame ones, dropping some. The sample lists over 400,000 clones; about nine tenths were seen once.

Sequencing used peripheral blood, obtained in a trial of Ad26.COV2.S vaccine versus placebo. The chain combines TRBV7-9 with TRBJ2-1; tentatively, D is TRBD1 or TRBD2 (6 bases each). The receptor's source is a person aged 18-60 years who received the Ad26.COV2.S COVID-19 vaccine or a placebo. CDR3 sequence: CASSPPPRGQTGSYNEQFF. Here the CDR3 DNA reads TGTGCCAGCAGCCCCCCTCCCCGGGGGCAGACTGGCTCCTACAATGAGCAGTTCTTC.